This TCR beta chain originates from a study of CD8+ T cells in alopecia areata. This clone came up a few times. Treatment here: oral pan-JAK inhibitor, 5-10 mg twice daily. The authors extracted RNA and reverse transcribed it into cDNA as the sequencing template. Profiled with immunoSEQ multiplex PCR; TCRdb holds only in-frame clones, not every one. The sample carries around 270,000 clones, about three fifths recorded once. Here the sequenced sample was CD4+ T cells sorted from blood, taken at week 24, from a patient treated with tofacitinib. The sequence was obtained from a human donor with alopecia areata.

For the CDR3, the DNA is TGCGCCAGCAGCCAAGACACGAGAAGAACCTACGAGCAGTACTTC. Amino acid sequence: CASSQDTRRTYEQYF. The chain recombines TRBV4-1 with TRBJ2-7; no reliable D call. The CDR3 spans 15 residues. Germline V gene lookup returns CDR1 MGHRA and CDR2 YSYEKL. The V gene lost 0 bases and the J gene lost 2 bases, with 11 bases spanning the gap.